Each of the 16 T cell receptor beta chains below was sequenced from the same sample in a study of blood T cells in healthy people across ages. A sample-barcoded 5' primer and a J-beta primer mix were used in a second PCR of about 6 to 11 cycles. TCRdb fed the 5' RACE reads into MiXCR, producing one record per CDR3 protein. Among 450,000 to 600,000 distinct CDR3 sequences listed, about 29% were seen once. This sample also appeared in a second study, on T cells of mothers and their children.

Sequencing input: blood. The receptors stem from a boy younger than 10 in good health.

The CDR3 is CASSPSGGAKRRGETQYF. The CDR3 nucleotides read TGTGCCAGCAGCCCGAGCGGGGGGGCTAAGAGAAGGGGAGAGACCCAGTACTTC. The chain uses TRBV7-9 and TRBJ2-5; 10 bases match TRBD2. CDR3 length: 18 amino acids. CDR1 and CDR2 (germline): SEHNR, FQNEAQ (reference sequence). V trimming: 5 bases; J trimming: 4 bases; junction bases outside the gene matches: 16.

This clonotype was detected only a few times. V and J are TRBV27 and TRBJ2-2, with D uncertain. The CDR3 is 14 residues long. With 7 bases removed from V and 0 bases from J, the gap between germline ends came to 9 bases. Germline V gene lookup returns CDR1 MNHEY and CDR2 SMNVEV (reference sequence). CDR3 in DNA: TGTGCCAGCACTGACGGAACGAACACCGGGGAGCTGTTTTTT. Its translation is CASTDGTNTGELFF.

This clonotype was found a few times. The chain couples TRBV28 to TRBJ2-7; 7 positions agree with TRBD2. The V gene end was trimmed by 4 bases and the J gene end by 9 bases; junction bases not matched to a gene: 18. This CDR3 has 16 residues. Per germline, CDR1 MDHEN and CDR2 SYDVKM. The CDR3 here is CASSSPASGHKAGQYF. The CDR3 DNA is TGTGCCAGCAGTTCCCCGGCTAGCGGCCACAAGGCGGGGCAGTACTTC. The full variable domain, rest sourced from reference TRBV28 and TRBJ2-7, is DVKVTQSSRYLVKRTGEKVFLECVQDMDHENMFWYRQDPGLGLRLIYFSYDVKMKEKGDIPEGYSVSREKKERFSLILESASTNQTSMYLCASSSPASGHKAGQYFGPGTRLTVT.

The rearrangement joins TRBV4-2 to TRBJ2-5; D may correspond to TRBD1 or TRBD2 (5 bases each). CDR1 is LGHNA, CDR2 YNFKEQ, per germline. This CDR3 has 19 amino acids. Trimming stripped 0 bases from V and 0 bases from J, with 20 bases between. The CDR3 loop reads CASSQDGLMRGRYQETQYF. CDR3 coding DNA: TGTGCCAGCAGCCAAGATGGTCTGATGAGGGGCAGGTACCAAGAGACCCAGTACTTC.

The chain has TRBV29-1 and TRBJ1-2; 8 bases are shared with TRBD1. This CDR3 has 12 residues. The V gene end was trimmed by 5 bases and the J gene end by 4 bases; junction bases not matched to a gene: 3. The V gene's germline CDR1 is SQVTM and CDR2 ANQGSEA. The CDR3 sequence is CSVQGAFYGYTF. The CDR3 DNA reads as TGCAGCGTTCAGGGGGCGTTCTATGGCTACACCTTC.

This chain uses TRBV27 with TRBJ2-5; D remains unclear. Germline lookup yields CDR1 MNHEY and CDR2 SMNVEV (reference sequence). V shed 3 bases and J shed 1 base, with 9 bases lying between them. The CDR3 is 14 amino acids. CDR3 bases: TGTGCCAGCAGTTTTCTGGGGTCCCAAGAGACCCAGTACTTC. Its translation: CASSFLGSQETQYF.

This clonotype was detected a few times. The V call is TRBV15, the J call TRBJ2-2; 7 positions agree with TRBD1. CDR1 is LNHNV and CDR2 is YYDKDF in the germline V gene (reference sequence). J gave up 8 bases and V 6 bases, and 12 bases lay outside the gene matches. CDR3 size: 15 residues. The CDR3: CATSFKRQGTGELFF. The CDR3 coding sequence is TGTGCCACCAGTTTTAAACGACAGGGAACTGGGGAGCTGTTTTTT.

This clonotype was seen a handful of times. This rearrangement joins TRBV5-1 to TRBJ2-5; 8 bases agree with TRBD2. CDR1 SGHRS and CDR2 YFSETQ come from the germline V gene. The CDR3 is 15 residues long. With 0 bases clipped from V and 5 bases from J, the junction kept 6 bases outside the gene matches. CDR3 nucleotides: TGCGCCAGCAGCTTGGACGGGGGGGAGCTGGAGACCCAGTACTTC. Amino acid sequence: CASSLDGGELETQYF.

This clonotype has just a few counts. V is TRBV10-3 and J is TRBJ2-7, with D unresolved. CDR1 is ENHRY, CDR2 SYGVKD, per germline. This CDR3 is 14 amino acids long. The germline V and J ends were trimmed by 3 bases and 7 bases, with 16 bases remaining between them. The CDR3 loop reads CAISDPRQDGEQYF. The CDR3 region has the DNA TGTGCCATCAGTGACCCGAGGCAGGATGGGGAGCAGTACTTC.

This clonotype was counted a few times. The chain has TRBV12-3 or TRBV12-4 and TRBJ2-7; weak D call: TRBD2 (6 bases). The CDR3 spans 14 residues. The V and J ends lost 4 bases and 0 bases respectively, with 10 bases between them. CDR3 coding DNA: TGTGCCAGCAGTTCTCTGGGGGGCTCCTACGAGCAGTACTTC. Its translation is CASSSLGGSYEQYF.

V gene TRBV6-5 combines with J gene TRBJ2-5; 8 nucleotides agree with TRBD2. V trimming: 6 bases; J trimming: 5 bases; junction bases outside the gene matches: 5. The CDR3 is made up of 13 amino acids. Germline CDR1 reads MNHEY; CDR2 reads SVGAGI. The CDR3 loop is CASRAGDVETQYF. In nucleotides, the CDR3 is TGTGCCAGCAGAGCGGGGGACGTGGAGACCCAGTACTTC.

This rearrangement joins TRBV29-1 to TRBJ2-3; D is unresolved. Germline assignment: CDR1 SQVTM and CDR2 ANQGSEA. This CDR3 spans 14 amino acids. V lost 6 bases and J lost 6, with 19 bases in between. DNA for the CDR3: TGCAGCGTAGTCCCAGCCAACCAAAGGGATACGCAGTATTTT. Its translation is CSVVPANQRDTQYF.

The sample holds a few counts of this clonotype. V usage is TRBV4-1 and J usage is TRBJ1-3, with D unresolved. CDR3 size: 20 residues. The germline V and J ends were trimmed by 0 bases and 0 bases, with 21 bases remaining between them. The germline V gene encodes CDR1 MGHRA and CDR2 YSYEKL. The CDR3 spells CASSQDQFVIGSLSGNTIYF. CDR3 DNA: TGCGCCAGCAGCCAAGATCAATTCGTGATAGGGAGCCTCTCTGGAAACACCATATATTTT.

The V and J genes are TRBV12-3 or TRBV12-4 and TRBJ2-5, with TRBD1 matching 7 bases. This CDR3 is 12 amino acids long. J lost 6 bases, V lost 5 bases, and 3 bases had no gene match. The CDR3 region has the DNA TGTGCCAGCAGTGGGGACAGTAAGACCCAGTACTTC. Translation gives CASSGDSKTQYF.

This clonotype was seen a handful of times. This chain links TRBV3-1 with TRBJ1-2; no reliable D call. V dropped 0 bases and J dropped 4 bases, with 12 bases sitting between them. This CDR3 has 15 residues. Germline V gene sequence: CDR1 LGHDT, CDR2 YNNKEL (reference sequence). CDR3 DNA sequence: TGTGCCAGCAGCCAAGATGGCAGGCCCCTCTATGGCTACACCTTC. It is translated as CASSQDGRPLYGYTF.

This clonotype was seen a handful of times. Mismatch with germline at one junction end may stem from a read error. The chain uses TRBV30 and TRBJ2-5; possibly TRBD2 for D (6 bases). CDR1 is GTSNPN and CDR2 is SVGIG in the germline V gene (reference sequence). The CDR3 is made up of 12 amino acids. CDR3 sequence reads: CAWSPPRLGLFF. CDR3 coding DNA: TGTGCCTGGAGTCCCCCCAGACTAGGGCTGTTCTTC.